The rows below give T cell receptor beta chains drawn from one sample of a study of blood T cell repertoires in COVID-19. The assay was immunoSEQ multiplex PCR, and TCRdb's table has in-frame clones only and misses some. There are 50,000 or so clones in the sample; less than 95% occur only once, and 6.4% lies in the top ten. What was sequenced was peripheral blood. The receptors originated from a man aged 70 or older with active COVID-19. Each CDR3 is given with its conserved first and last residue. D genes are given only for firm matches. Size values are once, few and many counts, or a class for expanded clones, and some rows have none.

>TRBJ2-2|.|.|TRBV5-8
TGTGCCAGCAGCTTGGTGAGACAGGAGAACACCGGGGAGCTGTTTTTT
CASSLVRQENTGELFF
>TRBJ2-6|once|.|TRBV3-1/TRBV3-2
TGTGCCAGCAGCCATCGGGAGGGGGCCAACGTCCTGACTTTC
CASSHREGANVLTF
>TRBJ2-7|.|.|TRBV7-9
TGTGCCAGCAGTCAAATACAGAGCTCCTACGAGCAGTACTTC
CASSQIQSSYEQYF
>TRBJ2-3|.|.|TRBV6-5
TGTGCCAGCAAAACGGGGTCTAGCACAGATACGCAGTATTTT
CASKTGSSTDTQYF
>TRBJ2-5|.|.|TRBV5-1
TGCGCCAGCAGGGGCCTCCAAGAGACCCAGTACTTC
CASRGLQETQYF
>TRBJ1-5|.|TRBD1|TRBV6-2/TRBV6-3
TGTGCCAGCAGTGTCGACAGGGGGCACGAAAATCAGCCCCAGCATTTT
CASSVDRGHENQPQHF
>TRBJ2-1|.|.|TRBV5-8
TGTGCCAGCAGTTCCCGCCTCCGGGTAGGTGAGCAGTTCTTC
CASSSRLRVGEQFF
>TRBJ2-3|.|.|TRBV2
TGTGCCAGCACAGGGGGGTCGGGAGATACGCAGTATTTT
CASTGGSGDTQYF
>TRBJ2-7|.|.|TRBV6-6
TGTGCCAGCAGTCAAGGGAGCTCCTACGAGCAGTACTTC
CASSQGSSYEQYF
>TRBJ1-4|.|.|TRBV18
TGTGCCAGCTCACCTTCGTCTGGGGGGGCTTACGAAAAACTGTTTTTT
CASSPSSGGAYEKLFF
>TRBJ1-2|.|TRBD1|TRBV11-2
TGTGCCAGCAGCTCCCGGGACAGGGTAGTATTTGGCTACACCTTC
CASSSRDRVVFGYTF
>TRBJ2-1|.|TRBD2|TRBV12-5
TGTGCTAGTGGTTTGGGTCTTAGCGGGGGTGTCAATGAGCAGTTCTTC
CASGLGLSGGVNEQFF
>TRBJ1-1|.|TRBD1|TRBV14
TGTGCCAGCAGCCCCACTCAGACAGGGGAAGCTTTCTTT
CASSPTQTGEAFF
>TRBJ1-1|.|TRBD1|TRBV7-9
TGTGCCAGCTCCCGACAGGGAGAACTGAACACTGAAGCTTTCTTT
CASSRQGELNTEAFF